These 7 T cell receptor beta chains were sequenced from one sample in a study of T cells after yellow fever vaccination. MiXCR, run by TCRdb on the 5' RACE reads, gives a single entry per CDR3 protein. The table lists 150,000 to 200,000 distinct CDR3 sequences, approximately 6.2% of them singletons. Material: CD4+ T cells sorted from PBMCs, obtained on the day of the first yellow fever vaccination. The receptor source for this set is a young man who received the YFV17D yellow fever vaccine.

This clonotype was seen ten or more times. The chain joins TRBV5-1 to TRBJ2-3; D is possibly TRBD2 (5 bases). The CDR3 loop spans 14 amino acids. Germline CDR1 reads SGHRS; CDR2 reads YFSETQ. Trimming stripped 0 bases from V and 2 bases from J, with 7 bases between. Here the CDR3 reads CASSLDGLTDTQYF. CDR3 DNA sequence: TGCGCCAGCAGCTTGGACGGACTCACAGATACGCAGTATTTT.

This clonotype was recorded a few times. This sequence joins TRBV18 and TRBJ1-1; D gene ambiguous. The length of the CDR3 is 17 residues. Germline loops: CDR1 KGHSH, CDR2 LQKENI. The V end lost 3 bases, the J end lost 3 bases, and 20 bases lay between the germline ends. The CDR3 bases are TGTGCCAGCTCACCCCTCGAGGGAGATGGGAGGGACACTGAAGCTTTCTTT. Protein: CASSPLEGDGRDTEAFF. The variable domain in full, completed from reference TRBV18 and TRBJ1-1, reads NAGVMQNPRHLVRRRGQEARLRCSPMKGHSHVYWYRQLPEEGLKFMVYLQKENIIDESGMPKERFSAEFPKEGPSILRIQQVVRGDSAAYFCASSPLEGDGRDTEAFFGQGTRLTVV.

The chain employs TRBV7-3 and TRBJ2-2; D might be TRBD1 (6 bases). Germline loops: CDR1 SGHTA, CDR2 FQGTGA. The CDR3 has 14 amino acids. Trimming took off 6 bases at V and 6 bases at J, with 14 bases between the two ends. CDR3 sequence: CASRRTGSAGELFF. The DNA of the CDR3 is TGTGCCAGCAGGCGCACAGGGTCGGCCGGGGAGCTGTTTTTT.

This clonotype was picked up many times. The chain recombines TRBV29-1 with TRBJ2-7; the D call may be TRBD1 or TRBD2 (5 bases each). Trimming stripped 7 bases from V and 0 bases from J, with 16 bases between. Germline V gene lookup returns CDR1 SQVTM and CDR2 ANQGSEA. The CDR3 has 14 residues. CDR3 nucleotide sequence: TGCAGCGCCGCCCCTGCAGGGAGCTCCTACGAGCAGTACGTC. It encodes CSAAPAGSSYEQYV.

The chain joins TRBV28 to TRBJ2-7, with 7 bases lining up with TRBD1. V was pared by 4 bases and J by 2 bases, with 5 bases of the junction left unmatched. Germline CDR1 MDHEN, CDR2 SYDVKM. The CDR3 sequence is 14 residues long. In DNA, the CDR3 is TGTGCCAGCAGTTCGTGGGACAGCACCTACGAGCAGTACTTC. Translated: CASSSWDSTYEQYF.

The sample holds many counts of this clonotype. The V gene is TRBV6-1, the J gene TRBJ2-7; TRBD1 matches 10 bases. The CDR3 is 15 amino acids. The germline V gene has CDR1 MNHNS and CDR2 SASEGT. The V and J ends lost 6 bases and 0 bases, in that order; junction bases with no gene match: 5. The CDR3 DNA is TGTGCCAGCAGGGCGGGACAGGGGAGCTCCTACGAGCAGTACGTC. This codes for CASRAGQGSSYEQYV.

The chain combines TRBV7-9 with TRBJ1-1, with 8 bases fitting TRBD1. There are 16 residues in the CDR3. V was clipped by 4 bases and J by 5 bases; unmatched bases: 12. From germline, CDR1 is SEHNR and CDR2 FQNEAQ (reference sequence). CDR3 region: CASSWPRGQGWTEAFF. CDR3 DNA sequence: TGTGCCAGCAGCTGGCCAAGAGGACAGGGCTGGACTGAAGCTTTCTTT. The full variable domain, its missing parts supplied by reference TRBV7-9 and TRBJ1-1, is DTGVSQNPRHKITKRGQNVTFRCDPISEHNRLYWYRQTLGQGPEFLTYFQNEAQLEKSRLLSDRFSAERPKGSFSTLEIQRTEQGDSAMYLCASSWPRGQGWTEAFFGQGTRLTVV.